The clone carrying this T cell receptor (beta chain) occurred once. V dropped 3 bases and J dropped 4 bases, with 9 bases sitting between them. Germline loops: CDR1 MNHNS, CDR2 SASEGT. This CDR3 contains 13 residues. This sample was taken from a study of blood T cell repertoires in COVID-19. Study in general: From the United States, Italy and Spain came samples of acute and convalescent COVID-19.

Ages ranged from roughly 18 to 100 years, with residence in 24 US areas. Cohort 3 donors counted as recovered after two negative PCRs, clearance, or resolved symptoms. As processed by the authors: Cell counts per sample came from amplifying reference gene primers. Method: immunoSEQ multiplex PCR; TCRdb's copy keeps in-frame clones and lacks some. The V and J calls and clone size come from that table; D and trimming were worked out from the DNA. The sample lists a few hundred thousand clones, 90% seen once, with under 0.7% in the top ten. This chain links TRBV6-1 with TRBJ1-2; a weak D match, TRBD1 (5 bases). The sequenced material came from PBMCs or T cells enriched from blood (not recorded which). The clonotype originates from a man aged 18 to 35 who had recovered from COVID-19. This CDR3 is CASSDRTSYGYTF. The DNA of the CDR3 is TGTGCCAGCAGTGACAGGACAAGCTATGGCTACACCTTC.